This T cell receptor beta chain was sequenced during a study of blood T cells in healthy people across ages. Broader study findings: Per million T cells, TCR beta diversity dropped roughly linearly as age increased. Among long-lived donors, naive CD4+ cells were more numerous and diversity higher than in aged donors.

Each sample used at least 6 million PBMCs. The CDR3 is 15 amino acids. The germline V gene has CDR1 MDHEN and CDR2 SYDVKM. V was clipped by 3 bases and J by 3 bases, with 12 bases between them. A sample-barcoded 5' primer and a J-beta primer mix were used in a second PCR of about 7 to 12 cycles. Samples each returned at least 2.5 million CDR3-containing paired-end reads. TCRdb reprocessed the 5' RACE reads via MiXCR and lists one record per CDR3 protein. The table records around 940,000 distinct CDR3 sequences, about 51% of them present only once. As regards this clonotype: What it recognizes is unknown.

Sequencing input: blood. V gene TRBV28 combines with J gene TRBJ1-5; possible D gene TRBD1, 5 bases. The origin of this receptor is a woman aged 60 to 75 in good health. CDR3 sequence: CASSLIGVANQPQHF. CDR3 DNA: TGTGCCAGCAGTTTGATAGGGGTGGCCAATCAGCCCCAGCATTTT.